This T cell receptor (beta chain) was documented in a study of PD-1 blockade in classical Hodgkin lymphoma. Assay: immunoSEQ multiplex PCR; the TCRdb copy retains only in-frame clones and omits some. In the table there are around 37,000 clones, about 90% of which are singletons. CDR3 size: 18 residues. Germline V lookup: CDR1 MGHRA, CDR2 YSYEKL. V shed 0 bases, J shed 1 base, and the junction held 11 bases outside the gene matches. The time point denotes: cycle 4 day 1 (C4D1), after 5 to 7 weeks of nivolumab. Brentuximab vedotin exposure varied, and every patient relapsed after autologous stem cell transplantation. CD4+ T cells were purified from thawed PBMCs by magnetic negative selection.

The sequence was collected from a human donor with classical Hodgkin lymphoma. The V gene is TRBV4-1, the J gene TRBJ2-5, with 7 positions matching TRBD2. The sequencing here drew on CD4+ T cells from blood, taken before the fourth cycle of nivolumab. The CDR3 region is CASSQEVAGPLIQETQYF. In DNA form, the CDR3 reads TGCGCCAGCAGCCAAGAGGTAGCGGGTCCGCTAATCCAAGAGACCCAGTACTTC.